This TCR beta chain was sequenced in a study of shared clonotypes between healthy human individuals. Study details: Samples came from a couple of female and a few male donors aged 18 to 49. Overall study results and limits: With few donors, the genetic and exposure-history diversity represented was limited. Despite large depth, sorted-subset datasets appeared incompletely sequenced.

Splitting of CD4+ cells produced CD45RA+ naive and CD45RA-negative memory subsets. Libraries were prepared by immunoSEQ multiplex PCR; TCRdb keeps only in-frame clonotypes and omits some of them. This repertoire shows 2 million to 2.5 million clones, under 97% found once; its top ten account for less than 0.15%. V was trimmed by 4 bases and J by 8 bases, leaving 14 bases between them. The germline V gene encodes CDR1 LNHDA and CDR2 SQIVND (reference sequence). The CDR3 runs 14 residues. In regard to this clone: As yet, its antigen is unknown.

The TCR comes from a young man in good health. This chain connects TRBV19 to TRBJ1-4; D gene uncertain. The specimen was naive CD4+ T cells sorted from blood. Subset of the sample: CD45RA+ positively selected. The CDR3 is CASSTSAFPEKLFF. Written as DNA, the CDR3 is TGTGCCAGTAGTACATCGGCATTCCCAGAAAAACTGTTTTTT.